One and the same sample provided the 24 T cell receptor beta chains below, sequenced in a study of glioma-infiltrating T cells. Using RNA template, CDR3s of TCR alpha and beta were amplified with iRepertoire arm-PCR. Each CDR3 protein is one row after TCRdb ran MiXCR on the multiplex PCR reads. The sample yields tens of thousands of distinct CDR3 sequences, around 42% seen once. Sequencing was done on a sample of glioma tissue, nonneoplastic brain tissue, or PBMCs (not recorded which). These receptors all stem from a human donor with low-grade glioma or glioblastoma, undergoing nonglioma brain surgery, or in good health (not recorded which).

This chain uses TRBV7-9 with TRBJ1-1; a weak D match, TRBD1 (5 bases). The germline V and J ends were trimmed by 4 bases and 0 bases, with 9 bases remaining between them. The CDR3 covers 14 residues. The germline CDR1 and CDR2 sequences are SEHNR and FQNEAQ (reference sequence). The CDR3 loop reads CASSSGRMNTEAFF. CDR3 coding DNA: TGTGCCAGCAGCTCGGGACGGATGAACACTGAAGCTTTCTTT.

This clonotype was seen repeatedly, ten times or more. The rearrangement links TRBV6-2 or TRBV6-3 to TRBJ2-5, with 7 bases identical to TRBD1. The J segment lost 1 base and the V segment lost 6 bases, leaving 11 bases of the junction unmatched. The CDR3 has 16 amino acids. CDR1 and CDR2 from the germline V gene are MNHEY and SVGEGT. The CDR3 bases are TGTGCCAGCAGCAAAACGAAGACAGGGTTCCAAGAGACCCAGTACTTC. Translating it yields CASSKTKTGFQETQYF.

A word on this clonotype: Likely a read error: the CDR3 ends without its conserved phenylalanine or tryptophan. This sequence joins TRBV7-9 and TRBJ1-1; no definite D call. This CDR3 has 14 amino acids. Trimming removed 0 bases from V and 2 bases from J, with 7 bases in between. Germline CDR1 and CDR2: SEHNR and FQNEAQ (reference sequence). The CDR3, as DNA: TGTGCCAGCAGCTTAGCAATGGGTAACACTGAAGCTTTCCTT. Translation: CASSLAMGNTEAFL.

This clonotype appeared many times. The rearrangement uses TRBV5-4 and TRBJ2-1; D is undetermined. The CDR3 length is 14 residues. The V gene's germline CDR1 is SGHNT and CDR2 YYREEE (reference sequence). Trimming left V 4 bases short and J 0 bases short, with 8 bases between. The CDR3 region is CASSQGLSYNEQFF. CDR3 bases: TGTGCCAGCAGCCAAGGTCTCTCCTACAATGAGCAGTTCTTC.

This clonotype was counted only a few times. The chain carries TRBV28 and TRBJ1-4; TRBD1 might be the D (6 bases). Per the germline V gene, CDR1 is MDHEN and CDR2 is SYDVKM. The CDR3 covers 16 residues. Trimming stripped 6 bases from V and 0 bases from J, with 14 bases between. In DNA, the CDR3 is TGTGCCAGCAGCGTCGGGGGCACCTCAACTAATGAAAAACTGTTTTTT. This sequence encodes CASSVGGTSTNEKLFF.

This clonotype occurred many times. The chain uses TRBV3-1 and TRBJ2-1, with D unclear. Germline loops: CDR1 LGHDT, CDR2 YNNKEL (reference sequence). V was clipped by 1 base and J by 6 bases, with 1 base between them. The length of the CDR3 is 11 residues. DNA of the CDR3: TGTGCCAGCAGCCAAGGCAATGAGCAGTTCTTC. Its translation: CASSQGNEQFF.

At least ten counts were recorded for this clonotype. The chain carries TRBV5-4 and TRBJ1-1, with D uncertain. Trimming shortened V by 4 bases and J by 0 bases, and 10 bases separated the two germline ends. The CDR3 spans 14 residues. The germline CDR1 and CDR2 sequences are SGHNT and YYREEE (reference sequence). CDR3 sequence: CASSHGSMNTEAFF. CDR3 bases: TGTGCCAGCAGCCACGGGAGTATGAACACTGAAGCTTTCTTT.

Ten or more counts support this clonotype. The V and J genes are TRBV29-1 and TRBJ2-1; tentative D call: TRBD1 (6 bases). This CDR3 has 11 amino acids. CDR1 SQVTM and CDR2 ANQGSEA come from the germline V gene. V gave up 6 bases and J gave up 4 bases, with 7 bases separating them. The CDR3 spells CSVDRYNEQFF. As DNA, the CDR3 is TGCAGCGTCGACAGGTACAATGAGCAGTTCTTC.

This clonotype came up a few times. A much more abundant neighbour one base away suggests this may be a read error. The chain combines TRBV19 with TRBJ1-4; possibly TRBD1 for D (5 bases). CDR1 LNHDA and CDR2 SQIVND come from the germline V gene (reference sequence). The CDR3 is 15 residues long. The CDR3: CASSRTGATNKKLFF. DNA of the CDR3: TGTGCCAGTAGCCGTACAGGTGCAACTAATAAAAAACTGTTTTTT. Together with reference TRBV19 and TRBJ1-4, the CDR3 gives the full variable domain: DGGITQSPKYLFRKEGQNVTLSCEQNLNHDAMYWYRQDPGQGLRLIYYSQIVNDFQKGDIAEGYSVSREKKESFPLTVTSAQKNPTAFYLCASSRTGATNKKLFFGSGTQLSVL.

As concerns this clonotype: One end of the junction fails to match germline, which may point to a read error. V usage is TRBV20-1 and J usage is TRBJ1-5; no reliable D call. This CDR3 spans 13 amino acids. CDR1 and CDR2 (germline): DFQATT, SNEGSKA (reference sequence). DNA for the CDR3: TGTAGTGCTACTGACATTAGCAATCATCCCCAGCATTTT. Amino acids: CSATDISNHPQHF.

This clonotype was counted ten times or more. The chain has TRBV29-1 and TRBJ2-5; a possible D gene is TRBD1 (5 bases). Germline V CDR1 and CDR2: SQVTM, ANQGSEA. This CDR3 comprises 12 residues. V dropped 2 bases and J dropped 2 bases, with 6 bases sitting between them. The CDR3 here is CSVERQQETQYF. The CDR3, as DNA: TGCAGCGTTGAACGACAGCAAGAGACCCAGTACTTC.

About this clonotype: The missing conserved phenylalanine or tryptophan at the end of this CDR3 makes a read error likely. The DNA is left out, because the CDR3 cannot be placed on it with certainty; the CDR3 is given as TCRdb lists it. This chain uses TRBV6-2 or TRBV6-3 with TRBJ2-3; the D segment call TRBD2 is taken from the table without a DNA check. Germline CDR1 is MNHEY and CDR2 is SVGEGT. The CDR3 extends over 8 residues, inclusive of both ends. This chain's CDR3 is CASSGAGG.

On this clonotype: A much larger clone differs by one base, so this may be a read error. The rearrangement joins TRBV7-9 to TRBJ2-1, with D uncertain. Germline V gives CDR1 SEHNR, CDR2 FQNEAQ (reference sequence). The CDR3 is 13 amino acids. CDR3 bases: TGTGCCAGCAGCTTAGCAGTGCGCAATGAGCATTTCTTC. The encoded protein is CASSLAVRNEHFF.

The CDR3, as DNA: TGTGCCAGCAGTGCGCGACAGGGTCCCTACGAGCAGATGGAGCAGTACTTC. This encodes CASSARQGPYEQMEQYF. This chain connects TRBV25-1 to TRBJ2-7; 7 positions agree with TRBD1. J was trimmed by 7 bases and V by 4 bases; bases with no gene match: 19. In germline, CDR1 is MGHDK, CDR2 SYGVNS. The CDR3 totals 17 residues.

On this clonotype itself: The conserved phenylalanine or tryptophan is not found at the CDR3 terminus, so this likely reflects a read error. The DNA is omitted, as the CDR3 cannot be located on it reliably, and the CDR3 follows TCRdb's listing. J is TRBJ2-5 and V is TRBV6-5; TRBD1 is the table's D call, not checked against the DNA. The CDR3 length equals 14 residues, ends included. Looked up from germline, CDR1 is MNHEY and CDR2 is SVGAGI. The CDR3 spells CASRGGYIGETRYS.

A remark on this clonotype: With a much larger clone just one base away, this may be a read error. The chain carries TRBV19 and TRBJ2-7; a weak D match, TRBD2 (5 bases). Germline V gene lookup returns CDR1 LNHDA and CDR2 SQIVND (reference sequence). V was shortened by 7 bases and J by 6 bases, with 10 bases between the two germline ends. CDR3 length equals 11 residues. CDR3 nucleotides: TGTGCCAGTATTGGGAGCGGCGAGCAGTACTTC. Its translation is CASIGSGEQYF.

This clonotype has ten or more counts. The chain is built from TRBV3-1 and TRBJ2-5; 9 positions agree with TRBD2. The CDR3 covers 14 residues. Looked up from germline, CDR1 is LGHDT and CDR2 is YNNKEL (reference sequence). The V gene end was trimmed by 7 bases and the J gene end by 0 bases; junction bases not matched to a gene: 3. The CDR3: CASKGLAYQETQYF. The CDR3 nucleotides read TGTGCCAGCAAAGGACTAGCGTACCAAGAGACCCAGTACTTC.

Details on this clonotype: Lacking the conserved final phenylalanine or tryptophan, this CDR3 likely reflects a read error. The gene calls are TRBV14 and TRBJ2-4; TRBD2 is a possible D gene (6 bases). V dropped 8 bases and J dropped 9 bases, with 20 bases sitting between them. The CDR3 totals 14 residues. Germline-derived CDR1 and CDR2 are SGHDN and FVKESK. The CDR3 DNA reads as TGTGCCAGCGGCCCGAAGACTAGTTCTGGCATTCAGTACTCC. Translation gives CASGPKTSSGIQYS.

This clonotype was counted ten times or more. The rearrangement uses TRBV3-1 and TRBJ2-3; 12 nucleotides line up with TRBD2. CDR1 is LGHDT, CDR2 YNNKEL, per germline (reference sequence). The CDR3 runs 16 residues. J lost 2 bases, V lost 4 bases, and 4 bases had no gene match. The CDR3 DNA reads as TGTGCCAGCAGCCGCCGGACTAGCGGGACCACAGATACGCAGTATTTT. As protein: CASSRRTSGTTDTQYF.

With regard to this clonotype: A much bigger clone sits one base away, suggesting this may be a read error. The genes are TRBV16 and TRBJ2-7, with 7 bases lining up with TRBD1. The DNA end favors TRBJ2-1, so the J call may be wrong. The CDR3 has 14 residues. The germline V gene encodes CDR1 KGHSY and CDR2 FQNENV. CDR3 protein: CASSQSRQGETQFF. The CDR3 nucleotides are TGTGCCAGCAGCCAATCGCGACAGGGTGAGACCCAGTTCTTC.

As regards this clonotype: This may come from a read error, since a much larger clone is one base off. V gene TRBV29-1 combines with J gene TRBJ2-3; D call uncertain. The CDR3 runs 14 residues. With 8 bases removed from V and 6 bases from J, the gap between germline ends came to 21 bases. Germline CDR1 reads SQVTM; CDR2 reads ANQGSEA. The CDR3 region has the DNA TGCAGCTTACCGGGTCCCCGTTTTCAGGATACGCAGTATTTT. Translation: CSLPGPRFQDTQYF.

This clonotype was detected many times. This chain connects TRBV20-1 to TRBJ2-3; 9 bases are shared with TRBD2. CDR3 length: 15 amino acids. The V and J ends lost 6 bases and 2 bases, in that order; junction bases with no gene match: 9. The germline V gene encodes CDR1 DFQATT and CDR2 SNEGSKA (reference sequence). The CDR3 nucleotides read TGCAGTGCCACTACGACTAGCGGAGACACAGATACGCAGTATTTT. It translates to CSATTTSGDTDTQYF.

The chain joins TRBV6-6 to TRBJ2-7, with TRBD1 matching 8 bases. J lost 0 bases, V lost 5 bases, and 6 bases had no gene match. The CDR3 extends over 15 amino acids. Germline CDR1 and CDR2: MNHNY and SVGAGI (reference sequence). The CDR3 loop reads CASSRAGGSSYEQYF. The CDR3, as DNA: TGTGCCAGCAGTCGTGCAGGGGGCAGCTCCTACGAGCAGTACTTC.

This clonotype was detected many times. The J gene is TRBJ2-2, the V gene TRBV6-4; perhaps TRBD2 as D (6 bases). Looked up from germline, CDR1 is MRHNA and CDR2 is SNTAGT. The CDR3 contains 14 residues. V was clipped by 7 bases and J by 5 bases, with 14 bases between them. The CDR3 region has the DNA TGTGCCAGCACCGGGACTCCAGGGACCGGGGAGCTGTTTTTT. Protein: CASTGTPGTGELFF.